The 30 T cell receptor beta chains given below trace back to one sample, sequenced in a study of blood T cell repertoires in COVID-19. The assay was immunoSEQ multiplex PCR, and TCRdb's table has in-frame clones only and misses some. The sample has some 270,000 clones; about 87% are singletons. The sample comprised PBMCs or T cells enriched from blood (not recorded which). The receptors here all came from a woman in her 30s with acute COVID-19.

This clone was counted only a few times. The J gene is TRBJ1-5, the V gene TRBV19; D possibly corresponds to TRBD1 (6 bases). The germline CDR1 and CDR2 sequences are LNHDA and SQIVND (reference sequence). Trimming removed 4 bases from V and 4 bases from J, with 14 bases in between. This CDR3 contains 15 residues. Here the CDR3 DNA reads TGTGCCAGTAGTACGCCCGGGACACAAAATCAGCCCCAGCATTTT. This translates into CASSTPGTQNQPQHF.

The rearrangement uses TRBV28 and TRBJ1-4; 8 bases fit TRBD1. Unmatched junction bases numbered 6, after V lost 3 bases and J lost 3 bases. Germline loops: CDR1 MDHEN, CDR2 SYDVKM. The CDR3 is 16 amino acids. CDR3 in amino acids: CASSFLRDRPNEKLFF. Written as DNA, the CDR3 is TGTGCCAGCAGTTTTCTGCGGGACAGGCCTAATGAAAAACTGTTTTTT.

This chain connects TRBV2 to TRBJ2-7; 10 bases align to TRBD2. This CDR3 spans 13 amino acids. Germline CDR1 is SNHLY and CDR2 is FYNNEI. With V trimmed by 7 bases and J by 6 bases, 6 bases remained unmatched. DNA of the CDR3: TGTGCCAGCAAACTAGCGGGGTCTGGCGAGCAGTACTTC. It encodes CASKLAGSGEQYF. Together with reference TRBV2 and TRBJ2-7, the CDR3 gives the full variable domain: EPEVTQTPSHQVTQMGQEVILRCVPISNHLYFYWYRQILGQKVEFLVSFYNNEISEKSEIFDDQFSVERPDGSNFTLKIRSTKLEDSAMYFCASKLAGSGEQYFGPGTRLTVT.

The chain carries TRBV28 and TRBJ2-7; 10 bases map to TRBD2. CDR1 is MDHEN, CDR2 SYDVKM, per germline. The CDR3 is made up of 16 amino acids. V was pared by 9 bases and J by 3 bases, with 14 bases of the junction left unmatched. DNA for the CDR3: TGTGCCAGTCTCCACGGAGCTAGCGGGAGACTCTACGAGCAGTACTTC. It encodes CASLHGASGRLYEQYF.

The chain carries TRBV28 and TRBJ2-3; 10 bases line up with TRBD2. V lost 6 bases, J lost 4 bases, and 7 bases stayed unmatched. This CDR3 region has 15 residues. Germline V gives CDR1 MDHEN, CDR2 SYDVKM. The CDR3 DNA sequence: TGTGCCAGCAGAGGACTAGCGGAGGTCGCAGATACGCAGTATTTT. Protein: CASRGLAEVADTQYF.

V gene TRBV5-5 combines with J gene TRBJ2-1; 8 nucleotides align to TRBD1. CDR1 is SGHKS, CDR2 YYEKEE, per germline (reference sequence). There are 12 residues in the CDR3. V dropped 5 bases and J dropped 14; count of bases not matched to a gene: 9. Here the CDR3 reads CASRGGAGGKFF. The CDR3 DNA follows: TGTGCCAGCAGGGGCGGTGCAGGGGGCAAGTTCTTC.

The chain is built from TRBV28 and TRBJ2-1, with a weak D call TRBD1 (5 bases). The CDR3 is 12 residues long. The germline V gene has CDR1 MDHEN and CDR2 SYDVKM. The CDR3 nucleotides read TGTGCTAGTATAGGGGCAAACAATGAGCAGTTCTTC. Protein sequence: CASIGANNEQFF.

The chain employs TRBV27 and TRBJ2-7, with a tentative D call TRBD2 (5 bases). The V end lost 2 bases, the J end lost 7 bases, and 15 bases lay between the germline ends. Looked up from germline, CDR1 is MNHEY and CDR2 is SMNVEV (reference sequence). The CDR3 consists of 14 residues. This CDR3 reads CASSLGGRVAEQYF. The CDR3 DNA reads TGTGCCAGCAGTTTAGGTGGACGGGTAGCGGAGCAGTACTTC.

The CDR3: CASRAGGPPYEQYF. CDR3 coding DNA: TGTGCCAGCAGAGCGGGAGGACCCCCTTACGAGCAGTACTTC. The rearrangement joins TRBV28 to TRBJ2-7, with 9 nucleotides matching TRBD2. Germline V CDR1 and CDR2: MDHEN, SYDVKM. CDR3 length: 14 residues. With V trimmed by 6 bases and J by 4 bases, 7 bases remained unmatched. The full variable domain, with the rest looked up from reference TRBV28 and TRBJ2-7, is DVKVTQSSRYLVKRTGEKVFLECVQDMDHENMFWYRQDPGLGLRLIYFSYDVKMKEKGDIPEGYSVSREKKERFSLILESASTNQTSMYLCASRAGGPPYEQYFGPGTRLTVT.

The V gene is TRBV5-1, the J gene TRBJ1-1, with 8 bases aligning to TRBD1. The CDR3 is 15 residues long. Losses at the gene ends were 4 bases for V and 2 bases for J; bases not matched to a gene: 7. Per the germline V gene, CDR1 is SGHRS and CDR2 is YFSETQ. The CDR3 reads CASSPRTGFNTEAFF. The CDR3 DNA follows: TGCGCCAGCAGCCCCCGGACAGGGTTTAACACTGAAGCTTTCTTT.

The CDR3 loop reads CASSLQGNDSPLHF. In DNA form, the CDR3 reads TGCGCCAGCAGCCTACAGGGTAATGATTCACCCCTCCACTTT. The chain is built from TRBV5-1 and TRBJ1-6; D possibly corresponds to TRBD1 (6 bases). This CDR3 is 14 amino acids long. V was trimmed by 4 bases and J by 8 bases, leaving 13 bases between them. The germline gives CDR1 SGHRS, CDR2 YFSETQ.

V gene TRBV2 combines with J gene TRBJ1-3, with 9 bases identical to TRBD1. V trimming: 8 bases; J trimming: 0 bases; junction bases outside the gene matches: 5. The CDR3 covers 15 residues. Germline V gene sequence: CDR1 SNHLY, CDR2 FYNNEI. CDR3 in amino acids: CASRDRANSGNTIYF. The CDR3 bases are TGTGCCAGCCGGGACAGGGCTAACTCTGGAAACACCATATATTTT.

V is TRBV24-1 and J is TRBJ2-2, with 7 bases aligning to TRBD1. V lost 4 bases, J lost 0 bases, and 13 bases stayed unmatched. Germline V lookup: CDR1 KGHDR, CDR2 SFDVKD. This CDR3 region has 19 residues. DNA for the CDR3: TGTGCCACCAGTGACTCCCAACCGAGACAGGGCGCGAACACCGGGGAGCTGTTTTTT. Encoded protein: CATSDSQPRQGANTGELFF.

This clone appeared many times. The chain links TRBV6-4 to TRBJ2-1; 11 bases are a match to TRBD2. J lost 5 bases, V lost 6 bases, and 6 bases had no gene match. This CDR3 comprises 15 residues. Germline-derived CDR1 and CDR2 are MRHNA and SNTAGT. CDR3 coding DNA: TGTGCCAGCAGCGTAGCGGGAGGGCCGGACAATGAGCAGTTCTTC. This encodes CASSVAGGPDNEQFF.

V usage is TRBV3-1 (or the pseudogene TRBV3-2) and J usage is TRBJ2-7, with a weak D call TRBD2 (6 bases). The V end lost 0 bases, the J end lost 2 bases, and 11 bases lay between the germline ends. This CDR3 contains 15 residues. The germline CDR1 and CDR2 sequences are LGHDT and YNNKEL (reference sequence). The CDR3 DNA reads TGTGCCAGCAGCCAAGAGGCTAGCGCGACCTACGAGCAGTACTTC. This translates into CASSQEASATYEQYF.

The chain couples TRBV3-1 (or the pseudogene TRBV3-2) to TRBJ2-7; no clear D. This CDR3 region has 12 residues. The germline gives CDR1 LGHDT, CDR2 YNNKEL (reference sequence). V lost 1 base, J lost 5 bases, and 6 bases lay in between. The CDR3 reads CASSQVRNEQYF. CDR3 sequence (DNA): TGTGCCAGCAGCCAAGTCAGGAACGAGCAGTACTTC.

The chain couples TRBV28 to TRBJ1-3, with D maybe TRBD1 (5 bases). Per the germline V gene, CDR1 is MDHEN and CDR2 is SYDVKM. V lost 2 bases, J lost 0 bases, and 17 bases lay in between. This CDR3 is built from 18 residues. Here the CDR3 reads CASSLPGSSDNSGNTIYF. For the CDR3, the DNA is TGTGCCAGCAGTTTACCAGGGTCAAGTGACAACTCTGGAAACACCATATATTTT.

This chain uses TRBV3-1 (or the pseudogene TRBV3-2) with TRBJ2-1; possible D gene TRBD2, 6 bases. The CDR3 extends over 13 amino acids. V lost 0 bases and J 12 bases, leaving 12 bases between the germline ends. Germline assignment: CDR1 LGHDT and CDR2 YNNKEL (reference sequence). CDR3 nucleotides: TGTGCCAGCAGCCAAGATCGGAGGGCCGCGCAGTTCTTC. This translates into CASSQDRRAAQFF.

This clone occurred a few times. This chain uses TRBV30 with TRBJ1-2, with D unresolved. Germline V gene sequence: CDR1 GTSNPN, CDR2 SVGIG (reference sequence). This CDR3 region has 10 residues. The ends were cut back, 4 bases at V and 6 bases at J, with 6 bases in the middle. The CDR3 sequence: CAWIGDGYTF. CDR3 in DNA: TGTGCCTGGATCGGGGATGGCTACACCTTC.

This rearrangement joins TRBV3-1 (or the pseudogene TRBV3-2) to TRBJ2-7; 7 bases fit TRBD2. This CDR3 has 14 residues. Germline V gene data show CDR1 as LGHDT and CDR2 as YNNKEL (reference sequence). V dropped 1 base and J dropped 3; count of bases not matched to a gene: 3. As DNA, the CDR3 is TGTGCCAGCAGCCAAGGCGGGAGAGTCTACGAGCAGTACTTC. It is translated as CASSQGGRVYEQYF.

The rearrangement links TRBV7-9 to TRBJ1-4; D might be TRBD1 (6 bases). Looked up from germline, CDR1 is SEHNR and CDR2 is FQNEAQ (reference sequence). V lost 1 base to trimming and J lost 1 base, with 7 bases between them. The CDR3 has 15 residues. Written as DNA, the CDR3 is TGTGCCAGCAGCTTAGAAGGGGGAACTAATGAAAAACTGTTTTTT. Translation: CASSLEGGTNEKLFF.

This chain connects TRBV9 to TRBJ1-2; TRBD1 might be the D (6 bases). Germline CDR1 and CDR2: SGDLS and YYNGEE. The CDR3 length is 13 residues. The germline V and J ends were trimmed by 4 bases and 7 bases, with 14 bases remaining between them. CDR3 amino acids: CASSIRGSGGYTF. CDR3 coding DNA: TGTGCCAGCAGCATCAGGGGTTCAGGTGGCTACACCTTC.

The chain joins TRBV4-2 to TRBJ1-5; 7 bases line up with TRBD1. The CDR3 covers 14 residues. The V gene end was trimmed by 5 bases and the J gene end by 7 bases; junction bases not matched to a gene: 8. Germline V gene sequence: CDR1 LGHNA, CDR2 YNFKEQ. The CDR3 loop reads CASSEGTVGQPQHF. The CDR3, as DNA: TGTGCCAGCAGCGAAGGGACAGTTGGACAGCCCCAGCATTTT.

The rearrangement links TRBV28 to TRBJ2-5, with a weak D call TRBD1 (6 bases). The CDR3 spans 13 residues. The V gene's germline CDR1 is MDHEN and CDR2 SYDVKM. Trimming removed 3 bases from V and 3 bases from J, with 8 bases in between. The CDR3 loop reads CASSLDREETQYF. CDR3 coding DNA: TGTGCCAGCAGTTTGGACAGAGAAGAGACCCAGTACTTC.

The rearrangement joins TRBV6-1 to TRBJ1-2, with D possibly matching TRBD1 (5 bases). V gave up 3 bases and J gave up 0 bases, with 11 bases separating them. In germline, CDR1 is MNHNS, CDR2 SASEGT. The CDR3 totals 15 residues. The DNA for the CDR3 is TGTGCCAGCAGTGACGTTGCGACAGCTAACTATGGCTACACCTTC. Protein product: CASSDVATANYGYTF.

The CDR3 bases are TGTGCCAGCAGTGAAGGCTGGCAGGTCCTCTATGGCTACACCTTC. Encoded protein: CASSEGWQVLYGYTF. The chain combines TRBV2 with TRBJ1-2, with D uncertain. CDR3 size: 15 residues. The germline gives CDR1 SNHLY, CDR2 FYNNEI. Trimming took 1 base from V and 4 from J, leaving 13 bases between them.

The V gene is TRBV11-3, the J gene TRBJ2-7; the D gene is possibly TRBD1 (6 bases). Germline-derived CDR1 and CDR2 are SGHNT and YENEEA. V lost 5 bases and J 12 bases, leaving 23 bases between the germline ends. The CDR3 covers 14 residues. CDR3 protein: CASSLTGPTSVVYF. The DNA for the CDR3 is TGTGCCAGCAGCCTCACAGGGCCCACCTCCGTCGTGTACTTC.

DNA of the CDR3: TGTGCCAGCACCCAGGCCTATCAGCCCCAGCATTTT. This sequence encodes CASTQAYQPQHF. The chain carries TRBV6-5 and TRBJ1-5; D call uncertain. This CDR3 is built from 12 residues. V lost 7 bases and J 5 bases, leaving 9 bases between the germline ends. In germline, CDR1 is MNHEY, CDR2 SVGAGI.

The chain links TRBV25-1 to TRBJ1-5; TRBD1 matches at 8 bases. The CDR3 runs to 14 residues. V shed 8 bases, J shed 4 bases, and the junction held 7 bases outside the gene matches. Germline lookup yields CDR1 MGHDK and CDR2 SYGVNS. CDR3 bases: TGTGCCAGCGGGCCAGGGGGCGGTAATCAGCCCCAGCATTTT. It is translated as CASGPGGGNQPQHF.

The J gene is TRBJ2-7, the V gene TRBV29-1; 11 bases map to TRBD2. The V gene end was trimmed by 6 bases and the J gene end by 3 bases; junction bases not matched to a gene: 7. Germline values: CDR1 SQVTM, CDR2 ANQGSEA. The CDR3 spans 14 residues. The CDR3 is CSVYGLAGNYEQYF. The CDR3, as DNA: TGCAGCGTGTACGGACTAGCGGGTAACTACGAGCAGTACTTC.